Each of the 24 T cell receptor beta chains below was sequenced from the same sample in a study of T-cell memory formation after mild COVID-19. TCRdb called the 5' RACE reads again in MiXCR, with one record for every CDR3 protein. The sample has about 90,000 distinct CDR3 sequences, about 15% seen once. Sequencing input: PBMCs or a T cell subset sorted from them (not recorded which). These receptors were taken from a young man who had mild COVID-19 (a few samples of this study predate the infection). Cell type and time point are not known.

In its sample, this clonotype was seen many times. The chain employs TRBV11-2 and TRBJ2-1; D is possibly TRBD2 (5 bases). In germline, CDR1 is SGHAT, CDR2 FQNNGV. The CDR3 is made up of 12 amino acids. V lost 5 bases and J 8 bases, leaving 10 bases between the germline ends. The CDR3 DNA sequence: TGTGCCAGCAGCCTAGCCGGGGATGAGCAGTTCTTC. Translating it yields CASSLAGDEQFF.

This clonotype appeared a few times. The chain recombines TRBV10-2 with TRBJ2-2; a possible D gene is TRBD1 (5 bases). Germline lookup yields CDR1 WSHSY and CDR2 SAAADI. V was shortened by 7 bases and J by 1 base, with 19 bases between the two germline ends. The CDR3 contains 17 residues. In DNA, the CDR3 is TGCGCCAGCATATCCGACAGCATATTGATGAACACCGGGGAGCTGTTTTTT. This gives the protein CASISDSILMNTGELFF.

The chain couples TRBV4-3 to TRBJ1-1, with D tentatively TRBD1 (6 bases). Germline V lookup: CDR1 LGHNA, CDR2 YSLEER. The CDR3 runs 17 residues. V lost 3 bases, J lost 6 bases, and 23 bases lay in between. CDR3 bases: TGCGCCAGCAGCCAGGAAGGGCAGGGGCATGTTTCATCTGAAGCTTTCTTT. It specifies CASSQEGQGHVSSEAFF.

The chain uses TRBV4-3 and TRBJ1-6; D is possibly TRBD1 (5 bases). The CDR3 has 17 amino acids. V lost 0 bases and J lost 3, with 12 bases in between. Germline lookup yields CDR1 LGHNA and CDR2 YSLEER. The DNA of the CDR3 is TGCGCCAGCAGCCAAGAAGCCCGGACAAGCTATAATTCACCCCTCCACTTT. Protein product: CASSQEARTSYNSPLHF.

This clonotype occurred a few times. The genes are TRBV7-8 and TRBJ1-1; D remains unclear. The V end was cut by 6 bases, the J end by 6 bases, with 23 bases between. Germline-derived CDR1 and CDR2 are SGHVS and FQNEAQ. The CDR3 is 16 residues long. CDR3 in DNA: TGTGCCAGCAGTCATATCGTACAGACTGGGGTAGCTGAAGCTTTCTTT. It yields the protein CASSHIVQTGVAEAFF.

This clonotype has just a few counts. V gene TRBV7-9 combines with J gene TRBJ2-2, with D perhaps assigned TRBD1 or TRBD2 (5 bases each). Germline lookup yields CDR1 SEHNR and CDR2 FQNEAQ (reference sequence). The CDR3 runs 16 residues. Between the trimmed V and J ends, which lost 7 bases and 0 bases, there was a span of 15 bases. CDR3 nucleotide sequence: TGTGCCAGCACTAAACTGGGGGATACGAACACCGGGGAGCTGTTTTTT. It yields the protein CASTKLGDTNTGELFF.

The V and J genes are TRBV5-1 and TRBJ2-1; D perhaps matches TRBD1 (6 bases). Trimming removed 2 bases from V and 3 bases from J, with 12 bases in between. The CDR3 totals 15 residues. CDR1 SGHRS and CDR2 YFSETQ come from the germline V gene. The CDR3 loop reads CASSLRDIDYNEQFF. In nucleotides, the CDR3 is TGCGCCAGCAGCTTACGGGACATCGACTACAATGAGCAGTTCTTC.

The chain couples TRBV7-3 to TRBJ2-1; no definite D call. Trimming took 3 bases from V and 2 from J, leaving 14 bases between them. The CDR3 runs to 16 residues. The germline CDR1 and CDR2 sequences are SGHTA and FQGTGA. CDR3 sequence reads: CASSFRTNPPYNEQFF. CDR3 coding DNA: TGTGCCAGCAGCTTTAGGACGAACCCCCCCTACAATGAGCAGTTCTTC. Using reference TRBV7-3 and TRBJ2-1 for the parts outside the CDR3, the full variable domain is GAGVSQTPSNKVTEKGKYVELRCDPISGHTALYWYRQSLGQGPEFLIYFQGTGAADDSGLPNDRFFAVRPEGSVSTLKIQRTERGDSAVYLCASSFRTNPPYNEQFFGPGTRLTVL.

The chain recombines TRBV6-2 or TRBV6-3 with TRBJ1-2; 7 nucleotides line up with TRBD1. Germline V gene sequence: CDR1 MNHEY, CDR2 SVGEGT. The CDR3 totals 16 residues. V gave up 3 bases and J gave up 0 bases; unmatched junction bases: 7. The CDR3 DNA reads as TGTGCCAGCAGTTATTTGTGGGACAGCCCTAACTATGGCTACACCTTC. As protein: CASSYLWDSPNYGYTF.

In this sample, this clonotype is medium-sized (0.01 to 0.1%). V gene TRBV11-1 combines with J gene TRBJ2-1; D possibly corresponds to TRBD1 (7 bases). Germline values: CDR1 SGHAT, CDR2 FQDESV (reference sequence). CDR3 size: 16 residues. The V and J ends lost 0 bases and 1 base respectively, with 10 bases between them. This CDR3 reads CASSLASGGSYNEQFF. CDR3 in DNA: TGTGCCAGCAGCTTAGCGTCAGGGGGGTCCTACAATGAGCAGTTCTTC.

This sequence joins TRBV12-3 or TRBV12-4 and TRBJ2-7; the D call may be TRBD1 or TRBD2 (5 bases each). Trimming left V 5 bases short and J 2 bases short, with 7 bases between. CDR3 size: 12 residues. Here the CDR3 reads CASSPGPYEQYF. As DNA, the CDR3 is TGTGCCAGCAGTCCGGGACCCTACGAGCAGTACTTC.

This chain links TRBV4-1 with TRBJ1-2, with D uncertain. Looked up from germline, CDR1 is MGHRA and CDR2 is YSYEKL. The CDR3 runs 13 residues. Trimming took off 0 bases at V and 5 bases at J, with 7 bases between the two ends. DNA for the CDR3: TGCGCCAGCAGCCAAGAGGGAGGGTATGGCTACACCTTC. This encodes CASSQEGGYGYTF.

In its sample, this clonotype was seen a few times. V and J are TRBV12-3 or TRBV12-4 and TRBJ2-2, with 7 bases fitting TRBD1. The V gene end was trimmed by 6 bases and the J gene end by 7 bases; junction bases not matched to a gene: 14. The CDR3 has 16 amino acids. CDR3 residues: CASRPTVDRAGGELFF. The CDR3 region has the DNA TGTGCCAGCAGACCCACTGTCGACAGGGCGGGCGGGGAGCTGTTTTTT.

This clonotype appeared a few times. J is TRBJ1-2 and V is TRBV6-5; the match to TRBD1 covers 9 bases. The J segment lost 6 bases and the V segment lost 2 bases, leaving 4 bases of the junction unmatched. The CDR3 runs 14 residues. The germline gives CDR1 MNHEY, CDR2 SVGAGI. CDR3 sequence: CASSYGDRGDGYTF. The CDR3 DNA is TGTGCCAGCAGTTACGGAGACAGGGGGGATGGCTACACCTTC.

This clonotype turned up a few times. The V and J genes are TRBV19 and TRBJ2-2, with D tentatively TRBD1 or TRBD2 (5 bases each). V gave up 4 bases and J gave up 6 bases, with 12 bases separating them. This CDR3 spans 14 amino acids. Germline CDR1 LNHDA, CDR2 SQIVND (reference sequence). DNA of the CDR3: TGTGCCAGTAGTACCGGGACCATCGCCGGGGAGCTGTTTTTT. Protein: CASSTGTIAGELFF.

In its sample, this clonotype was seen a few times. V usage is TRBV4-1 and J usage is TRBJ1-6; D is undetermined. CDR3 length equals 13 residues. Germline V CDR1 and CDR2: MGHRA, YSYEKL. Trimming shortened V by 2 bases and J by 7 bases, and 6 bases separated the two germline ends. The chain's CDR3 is CASSQLGNSPLHF. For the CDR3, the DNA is TGCGCCAGCAGCCAATTGGGCAATTCACCCCTCCACTTT.

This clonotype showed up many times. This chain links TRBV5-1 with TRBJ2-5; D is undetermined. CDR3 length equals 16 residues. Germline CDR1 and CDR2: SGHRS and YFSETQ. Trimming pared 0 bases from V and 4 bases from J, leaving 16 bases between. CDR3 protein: CASSLDPGQKGETQYF. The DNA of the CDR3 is TGCGCCAGCAGCTTGGATCCCGGCCAGAAGGGAGAGACCCAGTACTTC. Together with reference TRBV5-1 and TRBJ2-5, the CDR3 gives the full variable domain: KAGVTQTPRYLIKTRGQQVTLSCSPISGHRSVSWYQQTPGQGLQFLFEYFSETQRNKGNFPGRFSGRQFSNSRSEMNVSTLELGDSALYLCASSLDPGQKGETQYFGPGTRLLVL.

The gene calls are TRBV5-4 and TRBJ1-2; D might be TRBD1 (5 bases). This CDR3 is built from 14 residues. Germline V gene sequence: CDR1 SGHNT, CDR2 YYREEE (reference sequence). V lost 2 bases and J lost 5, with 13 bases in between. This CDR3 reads CASSLPGLEYGYTF. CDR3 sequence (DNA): TGTGCCAGCAGCTTACCGGGGCTCGAGTATGGCTACACCTTC.

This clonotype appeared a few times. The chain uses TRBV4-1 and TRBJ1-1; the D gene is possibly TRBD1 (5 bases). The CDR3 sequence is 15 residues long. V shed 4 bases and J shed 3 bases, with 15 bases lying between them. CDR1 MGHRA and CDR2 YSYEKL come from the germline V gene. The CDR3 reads CASSRRWGRDTEAFF. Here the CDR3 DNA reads TGCGCCAGCAGCCGGAGGTGGGGCAGGGACACTGAAGCTTTCTTT.

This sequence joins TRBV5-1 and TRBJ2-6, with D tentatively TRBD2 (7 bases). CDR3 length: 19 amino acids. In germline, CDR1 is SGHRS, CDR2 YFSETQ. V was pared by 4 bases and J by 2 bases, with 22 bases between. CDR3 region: CASSPGGGASPTGANVLTF. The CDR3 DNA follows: TGCGCCAGCAGCCCCGGTGGGGGGGCGTCGCCCACTGGGGCCAACGTCCTGACTTTC.

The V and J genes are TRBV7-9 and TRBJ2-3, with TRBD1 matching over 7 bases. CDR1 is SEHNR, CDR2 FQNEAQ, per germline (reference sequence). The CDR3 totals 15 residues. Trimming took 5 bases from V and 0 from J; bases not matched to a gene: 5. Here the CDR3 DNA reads TGTGCCAGCAGCCCGCCGACAGGGAGCACAGATACGCAGTATTTT. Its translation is CASSPPTGSTDTQYF.

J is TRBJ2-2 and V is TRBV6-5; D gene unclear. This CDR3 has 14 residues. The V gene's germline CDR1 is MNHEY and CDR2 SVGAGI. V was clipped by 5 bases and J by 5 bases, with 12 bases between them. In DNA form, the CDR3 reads TGTGCCAGCAGTAGGCGACCTGAAACCGGGGAGCTGTTTTTT. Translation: CASSRRPETGELFF.

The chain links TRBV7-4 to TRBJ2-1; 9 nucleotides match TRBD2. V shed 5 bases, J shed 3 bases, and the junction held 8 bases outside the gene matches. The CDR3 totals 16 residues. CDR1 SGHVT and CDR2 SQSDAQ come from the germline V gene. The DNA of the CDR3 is TGTGCCAGCAGCCCAGGGCTAGCGGGGATCTACAATGAGCAGTTCTTC. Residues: CASSPGLAGIYNEQFF.

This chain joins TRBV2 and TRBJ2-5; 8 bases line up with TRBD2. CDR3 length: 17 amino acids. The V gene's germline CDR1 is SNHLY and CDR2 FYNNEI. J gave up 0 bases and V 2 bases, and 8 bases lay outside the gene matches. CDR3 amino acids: CASSERLGRGDQETQYF. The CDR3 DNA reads TGTGCCAGCAGTGAACGCCTCGGGCGGGGGGACCAAGAGACCCAGTACTTC.